This TCR beta chain was retrieved from a study of cytomegalovirus exposure and HLA in healthy donors. Across the study: Across around 400 genotyped donors, about 86% landed in the Caucasian-associated ancestry cluster. Notes on the study in general: Across donors, presence/absence analyses took sequencing depth to be roughly uniform. Researchers counted 164 TCR beta chains as cytomegalovirus-associated.

Comment on this clone: Its antigen is not identified. One end of the junction fails to match germline, which may point to a read error.

The PCR was carried out with 60 Vbeta primers and 13 Jbeta primers. As originally analysed: Approximately 9.9 million shared chains were among the approximately 82 million unique TCR beta chains that a later analysis counted. The protocol was immunoSEQ multiplex PCR, while the TCRdb copy is restricted to in-frame clones and leaves out a portion. The V and J calls and clone size come from that table; D and trimming were worked out from the DNA. The sample includes some 110,000 clones, approximately 65% of them seen just once. The sequence came from a man younger than 35 in good health and CMV-seronegative. Sequencing was carried out using PBMCs.

CDR3 loop: CASRDSSGANVLTF. Written as DNA, the CDR3 is TGTGCCAGCCGTGACAGCTCTGGGGCCAACGTCCTGACTTTC. The chain joins TRBV25-1 to TRBJ2-6, with a possible D match to TRBD1 (5 bases). Germline V lookup: CDR1 MGHDK, CDR2 SYGVNS. This CDR3 region has 14 residues.